This record looks at one TCR beta chain sequence and its context. The table came from immunoSEQ multiplex PCR; TCRdb's copy has only in-frame clones and leaves some out. The table has 60,000 to 65,000 clones, approximately 90% seen once. This entry belongs to a study of OX40 agonist ivuxolimab in advanced cancers. About the research overall: Partial responses, seen in three patients, involved one hepatocellular carcinoma and two cutaneous melanomas.

Trimming cost V 3 bases and J 10 bases, with 16 bases left between them. The CDR3 is 14 residues long. Germline V gene lookup returns CDR1 LNHDA and CDR2 SQIVND (reference sequence). This sample comprised CD4+ or CD8+ T cells sorted from blood, obtained in a trial of the OX40 agonist ivuxolimab. The TCR sequence derives from an adult with an advanced solid tumor such as melanoma, head and neck, liver or kidney cancer. The chain joins TRBV19 to TRBJ1-5; a weak D match, TRBD1 (6 bases). The CDR3 spells CASSITGIVRPQHF. The CDR3 DNA follows: TGTGCCAGTAGTATCACAGGGATAGTTCGCCCCCAGCATTTT.